The 5 T cell receptor beta chains reported below all come from one sample, sequenced in a study of blood T cell repertoires in COVID-19. The method was immunoSEQ multiplex PCR; TCRdb's version includes in-frame clones alone and lacks a portion of them. The sample yields 250,000 or so clones, approximately 80% seen once. Sample: peripheral blood. The origin of the receptors is a woman at least 80 years old with acute or convalescent COVID-19.

The table lists this clone with a count of one. CDR3 coding DNA: TGTGCCAGCTTACATGGGGGCGATAATGAAAAACTGTTTTTT. It translates to CASLHGGDNEKLFF. V and J are TRBV18 and TRBJ1-4, with a possible D match to TRBD1 (6 bases). In germline, CDR1 is KGHSH, CDR2 LQKENI. This CDR3 has 14 amino acids. V was pared by 7 bases and J by 4 bases, with 13 bases between.

V gene TRBV4-3 combines with J gene TRBJ2-4, with 11 positions matching TRBD2. Germline lookup yields CDR1 LGHNA and CDR2 YSLEER. The CDR3 runs 15 residues. V dropped 3 bases and J dropped 3; count of bases not matched to a gene: 1. The CDR3 loop is CASSHLAGGKNIQYF. The CDR3 nucleotides are TGCGCCAGCAGCCACCTAGCGGGAGGCAAAAACATTCAGTACTTC.

The gene calls are TRBV3-1 (or the pseudogene TRBV3-2) and TRBJ2-2; 9 bases agree with TRBD2. The CDR3 covers 15 residues. After removal of 7 bases from V and 3 bases from J, the junction contained 6 bases not matched to a gene. Germline V gene data show CDR1 as LGHDT and CDR2 as YNNKEL (reference sequence). The CDR3, as DNA: TGTGCCAGCAACATAGCGGGAGTGGACACCGGGGAGCTGTTTTTT. It codes for CASNIAGVDTGELFF.

This chain links TRBV15 with TRBJ1-2; tentative D call: TRBD1 (6 bases). The CDR3 totals 12 residues. The germline CDR1 and CDR2 sequences are LNHNV and YYDKDF (reference sequence). Trimming stripped 1 base from V and 13 bases from J, with 13 bases between. CDR3 sequence reads: CATSRAHREPTF. The DNA of the CDR3 is TGTGCCACCAGCAGAGCGCACAGGGAACCCACCTTC.

The chain couples TRBV5-6 to TRBJ2-2; weak D call: TRBD1 (6 bases). V was clipped by 4 bases and J by 4 bases, with 14 bases between them. From germline, CDR1 is SGHDT and CDR2 YYEEEE. The CDR3 spans 15 residues. DNA for the CDR3: TGTGCCAGCAGCCCGGGACACAGGACCACCGGGGAGCTGTTTTTT. Protein sequence: CASSPGHRTTGELFF.